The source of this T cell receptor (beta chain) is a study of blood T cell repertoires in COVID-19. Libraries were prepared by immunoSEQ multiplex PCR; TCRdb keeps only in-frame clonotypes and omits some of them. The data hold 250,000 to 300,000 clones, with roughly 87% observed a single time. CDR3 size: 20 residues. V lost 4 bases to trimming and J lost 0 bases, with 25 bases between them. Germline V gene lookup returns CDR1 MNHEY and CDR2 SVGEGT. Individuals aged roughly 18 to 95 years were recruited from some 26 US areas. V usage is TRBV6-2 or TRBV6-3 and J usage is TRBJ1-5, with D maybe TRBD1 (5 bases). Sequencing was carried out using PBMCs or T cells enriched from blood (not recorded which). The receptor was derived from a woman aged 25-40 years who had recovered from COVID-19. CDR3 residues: CASSWGLALPGRGSNQPQHF. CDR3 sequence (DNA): TGTGCCAGCAGTTGGGGACTTGCGCTACCAGGGAGAGGTAGCAATCAGCCCCAGCATTTT.